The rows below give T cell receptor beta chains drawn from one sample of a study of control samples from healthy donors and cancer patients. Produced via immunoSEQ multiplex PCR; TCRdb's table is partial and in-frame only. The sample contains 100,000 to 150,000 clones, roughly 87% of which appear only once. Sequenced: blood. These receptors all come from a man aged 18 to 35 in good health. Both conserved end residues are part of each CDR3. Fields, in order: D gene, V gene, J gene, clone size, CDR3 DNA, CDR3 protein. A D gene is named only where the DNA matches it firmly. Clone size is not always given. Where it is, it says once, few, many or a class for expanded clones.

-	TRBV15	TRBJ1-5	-	TGTGCCACCAGCATCGCAGCTAATCAGCCCCAGCATTTT	CATSIAANQPQHF
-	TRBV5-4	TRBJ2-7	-	TGTGCCAGCAGCCAAGGGTTAATTGCGGAGCAGTACTTC	CASSQGLIAEQYF
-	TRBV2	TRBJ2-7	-	TGTGCCTGTCGCCGGGGGGCCGAGCAGTACTTC	CACRRGAEQYF
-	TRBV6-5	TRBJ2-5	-	TGTGCCAGCAGTTACTACTTGGGAGAGACCCAGTACTTC	CASSYYLGETQYF
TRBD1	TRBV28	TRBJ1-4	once	TGTGCCAGCAGTTTGGGGACAGGGTTGAAAAAACTGTTTTTT	CASSLGTGLKKLFF
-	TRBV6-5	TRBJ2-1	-	TGTGCCAGCAGAACTTCCGGACTGTCCGGGCAGTTCTTC	CASRTSGLSGQFF
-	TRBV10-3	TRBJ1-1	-	TGTGCCATCAGTGAGGGTGAGGGGCAAACTGAAGCTTTCTTT	CAISEGEGQTEAFF
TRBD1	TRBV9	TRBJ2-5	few	TGTGCCAGCAGCGTAGCTCCGACAGGGGGCCTGGGGAGGGAGACCCAGTACTTC	CASSVAPTGGLGRETQYF
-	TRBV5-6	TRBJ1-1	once	TGTGCCAGCAGCTCGGGGGCTGGAGGTTGGGGGCAGGGCACTGAAGCTTTCTTT	CASSSGAGGWGQGTEAFF
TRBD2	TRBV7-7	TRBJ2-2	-	TGTGCTAGCAGCTTAGCGGGACAGAACACCGGGGAGCTGTTTTTT	CASSLAGQNTGELFF
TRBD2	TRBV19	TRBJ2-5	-	TGTGCCAGTATGACCGTAGCGGGACACCAAGAGACCCAGTACTTC	CASMTVAGHQETQYF
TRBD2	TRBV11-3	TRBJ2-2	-	TGTGCCAGCAGCTTAAGAATGCGGGGGGGCACCGGGGAGCTGTTTTTT	CASSLRMRGGTGELFF
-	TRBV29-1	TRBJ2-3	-	TGCAGCGTGACCCCTGCAGGGTTAAGAACAGATACGCAGTATTTT	CSVTPAGLRTDTQYF
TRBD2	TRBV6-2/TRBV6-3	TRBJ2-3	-	TGTGCCAGCAGTTACGCTAGCGGGACGGTTCAAGATACGCAGTATTTT	CASSYASGTVQDTQYF
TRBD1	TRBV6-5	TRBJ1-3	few	TGTGCCAGCATAACAGGGGGGGACACCATATATTTT	CASITGGDTIYF
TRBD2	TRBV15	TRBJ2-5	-	TGTGCCACCAGCACCGGGACTAGCGGATACTGGTACCAAGAGACCCAGTACTTC	CATSTGTSGYWYQETQYF